The sample holds one count of the clone carrying this T cell receptor (beta chain). A much larger clone differs from this one at a single base, so this may be a read error. Time point specified: patch test 1, 2 weeks after DPC sensitization. Treatment specified: therapeutic diphenylcyclopropenone sensitization with weekly scalp DPC. The CDR3 is 16 amino acids. The V gene lost 6 bases and the J gene lost 0 bases, with 12 bases spanning the gap. Per the germline V gene, CDR1 is MDHEN and CDR2 is SYDVKM. TCRdb analysed the RACE reads with MiXCR anew, one entry per CDR3 protein. The sample holds 340,000 or so distinct CDR3 sequences; around 7% are singletons and the top ten take 7.5% to 8.5%. This sample is part of a study of human T cells and chemical hapten exposure. Study background: Patients, chiefly female, had alopecia areata, totalis or universalis.

The clonotype was recovered from a woman younger than 35 with alopecia areata. Some clones in this sample may be carry-over from other donors' samples. This chain joins TRBV28 and TRBJ1-6; TRBD1 might be the D (5 bases). The sample here was whole blood, taken in connection with sensitization to the hapten diphenylcyclopropenone (DPC). The CDR3, as DNA: TGTGCCAGCAGCCCCCGGGACGGCTCCTATAATTCACCCCTCCACTTT. Translation: CASSPRDGSYNSPLHF.